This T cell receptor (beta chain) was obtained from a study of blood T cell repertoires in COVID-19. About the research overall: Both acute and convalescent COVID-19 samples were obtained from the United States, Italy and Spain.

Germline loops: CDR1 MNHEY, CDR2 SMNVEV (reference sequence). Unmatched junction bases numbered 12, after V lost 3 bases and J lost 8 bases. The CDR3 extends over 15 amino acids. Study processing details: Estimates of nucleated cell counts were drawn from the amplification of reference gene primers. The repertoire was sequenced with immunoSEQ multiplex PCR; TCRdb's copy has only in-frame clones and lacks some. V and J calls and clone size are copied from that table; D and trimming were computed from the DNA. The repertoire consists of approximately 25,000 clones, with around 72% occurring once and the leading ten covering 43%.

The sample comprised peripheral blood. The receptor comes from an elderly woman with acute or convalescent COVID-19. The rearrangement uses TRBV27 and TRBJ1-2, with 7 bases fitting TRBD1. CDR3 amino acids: CASSFQTGNFGGYTF. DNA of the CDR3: TGTGCCAGCAGTTTCCAGACAGGGAACTTCGGCGGCTACACCTTC.